Each of the 27 T cell receptor beta chains below was sequenced from the same sample in a study of T-cell memory formation after mild COVID-19. TCRdb called the 5' RACE reads again in MiXCR, with one record for every CDR3 protein. The sample yields 150,000 or so distinct CDR3 sequences, roughly 31% seen once. Sequencing was done on a sample of PBMCs or a T cell subset sorted from them (not recorded which). All receptors come from an adult woman who had mild COVID-19 (a few samples of this study predate the infection). Cell type and time point are not known.

The CDR3 loop reads CASKTTSGNRGAKNIQYF. In nucleotides, the CDR3 is TGTGCCAGCAAGACTACTAGCGGGAACCGGGGGGCCAAAAACATTCAGTACTTC. The chain recombines TRBV6-2 or TRBV6-3 with TRBJ2-4, with 10 nucleotides matching TRBD2. V lost 7 bases and J lost 1; bases outside the gene matches: 13. The CDR3 spans 18 residues. Germline CDR1 and CDR2: MNHEY and SVGEGT.

This clonotype came up a few times. The chain joins TRBV7-9 to TRBJ2-3; D remains ambiguous. Germline CDR1 is SEHNR and CDR2 is FQNEAQ (reference sequence). V lost 7 bases, J lost 3 bases, and 11 bases lay in between. The CDR3 is 13 amino acids. The CDR3 sequence is CASTPTRTDTQYF. DNA of the CDR3: TGTGCCAGCACGCCTACGAGGACAGATACGCAGTATTTT.

The rearrangement uses TRBV5-1 and TRBJ2-3; D possibly uses TRBD1 or TRBD2 (5 bases each). V was pared by 5 bases and J by 0 bases, with 10 bases between. The CDR3 runs to 14 residues. Germline values: CDR1 SGHRS, CDR2 YFSETQ. The CDR3 bases are TGCGCCAGCAGGAGGGGTACGAGCACAGATACGCAGTATTTT. It encodes CASRRGTSTDTQYF.

The chain couples TRBV14 to TRBJ2-1, with D possibly TRBD2 on 5 matching bases. The CDR3 has 16 residues. Germline-derived CDR1 and CDR2 are SGHDN and FVKESK. V lost 3 bases and J lost 5, with 17 bases in between. The CDR3 loop reads CASSQGYVGVNNEQFF. CDR3 in DNA: TGTGCCAGCAGCCAGGGGTACGTGGGAGTTAACAATGAGCAGTTCTTC.

This clonotype showed up just a few times. V gene TRBV5-6 combines with J gene TRBJ2-1, with D perhaps matching TRBD2 (5 bases). This CDR3 is 15 amino acids long. The germline V gene has CDR1 SGHDT and CDR2 YYEEEE. V was pared by 4 bases and J by 6 bases, with 17 bases between. CDR3 bases: TGTGCCAGCAGCCCGGACGAGGGAACGGGCAATGAGCAGTTCTTC. Protein sequence: CASSPDEGTGNEQFF.

The V gene is TRBV4-2, the J gene TRBJ2-3, with D unclear. The V end was cut by 1 base, the J end by 0 bases, with 11 bases between. There are 16 residues in the CDR3. Germline CDR1 and CDR2: LGHNA and YNFKEQ. The CDR3 coding sequence is TGTGCCAGCAGCCAAGCCTCAGGAGCAAGCACAGATACGCAGTATTTT. Protein sequence: CASSQASGASTDTQYF.

A few counts support this clonotype. CDR3: CASSYSIGGGENIQYF. The CDR3 DNA reads as TGTGCCAGCAGTTACTCGATAGGAGGGGGGGAAAACATTCAGTACTTC. The J gene is TRBJ2-4, the V gene TRBV6-5; a weak D match, TRBD2 (7 bases). With 0 bases removed from V and 5 bases from J, the gap between germline ends came to 14 bases. CDR3 length: 16 residues. Germline CDR1 is MNHEY and CDR2 is SVGAGI.

This clonotype was counted a few times. The genes are TRBV12-3 or TRBV12-4 and TRBJ2-3, with 10 bases identical to TRBD1. The ends lost 4 bases at V and 4 bases at J; junction bases unmatched: 11. CDR3 length: 17 residues. Written as DNA, the CDR3 is TGTGCCAGCAGTTCAATCTCCGGGACAGGGGAATCAGATACGCAGTATTTT. This gives the protein CASSSISGTGESDTQYF.

The CDR3 nucleotides are TGTGCCAGCAGCCAAGATAGAATAACTGGCGGTCGAGATACGCAGTATTTT. Translated: CASSQDRITGGRDTQYF. The rearrangement links TRBV3-1 to TRBJ2-3, with D unresolved. Germline values: CDR1 LGHDT, CDR2 YNNKEL (reference sequence). V lost 0 bases and J 5 bases, leaving 18 bases between the germline ends. The CDR3 is made up of 17 amino acids.

This clonotype was seen a few times. The V call is TRBV20-1, the J call TRBJ2-7; TRBD2 might be the D (6 bases). Germline loops: CDR1 DFQATT, CDR2 SNEGSKA (reference sequence). V was cut by 3 bases and J by 6 bases, with 15 bases left in between. The CDR3 loop spans 13 amino acids. The CDR3 DNA sequence: TGCAGTGCTAGCCCGAGGAGGGAAGGCGAGCAGTACTTC. Protein: CSASPRREGEQYF.

This clonotype was detected a few times. This chain joins TRBV20-1 and TRBJ2-1; perhaps TRBD1 as D (7 bases). Per germline, CDR1 DFQATT and CDR2 SNEGSKA (reference sequence). CDR3 length: 14 residues. V dropped 3 bases and J dropped 6 bases, with 15 bases sitting between them. CDR3 sequence reads: CSASRAGGINEQFF. For the CDR3, the DNA is TGCAGTGCTAGCAGGGCAGGGGGGATCAATGAGCAGTTCTTC.

The chain joins TRBV27 to TRBJ2-7; 10 bases map to TRBD1. The junction had 5 bases not matched to a gene; V was cut back by 6 bases and J by 0 bases. The CDR3 sequence is 15 residues long. Germline loops: CDR1 MNHEY, CDR2 SMNVEV (reference sequence). The CDR3, as DNA: TGTGCCAGCAGGACCGGGACAGGGGTCTCCTACGAGCAGTACTTC. Translating it yields CASRTGTGVSYEQYF.

This chain joins TRBV4-2 and TRBJ2-1; D unclear. The V end lost 1 base, the J end lost 5 bases, and 6 bases lay between the germline ends. CDR1 and CDR2 (germline): LGHNA, YNFKEQ. The CDR3 is 13 residues long. CDR3 DNA: TGTGCCAGCAGCCAAGTCAAAGACAATGAGCAGTTCTTC. Its translation: CASSQVKDNEQFF.

The V and J genes are TRBV5-1 and TRBJ1-2; 7 nucleotides match TRBD1. CDR3 length: 15 amino acids. Germline V gene sequence: CDR1 SGHRS, CDR2 YFSETQ. V shed 4 bases and J 5 bases; nucleotides not matched to a gene: 11. The CDR3 region has the DNA TGCGCCAGCAGCCCTTCGGGCAGGGGGGATTATGGCTACACCTTC. Encoded protein: CASSPSGRGDYGYTF. Based on the CDR3 plus reference TRBV5-1 and TRBJ1-2, the full variable domain is KAGVTQTPRYLIKTRGQQVTLSCSPISGHRSVSWYQQTPGQGLQFLFEYFSETQRNKGNFPGRFSGRQFSNSRSEMNVSTLELGDSALYLCASSPSGRGDYGYTFGSGTRLTVV.

This clonotype was observed a handful of times. This chain links TRBV9 with TRBJ2-1; D is possibly TRBD1 or TRBD2 (5 bases each). Germline V CDR1 and CDR2: SGDLS, YYNGEE. Trimming took 3 bases from V and 3 from J, leaving 13 bases between them. The CDR3 totals 15 residues. CDR3 in amino acids: CASSGTGTRYNEQFF. The CDR3 DNA reads as TGTGCCAGCAGCGGAACCGGGACCCGCTACAATGAGCAGTTCTTC.

This clonotype appeared many times. V gene TRBV7-8 combines with J gene TRBJ2-5; D possibly matches TRBD1 or TRBD2 (5 bases each). Germline CDR1 is SGHVS and CDR2 is FQNEAQ. Trimming cost V 5 bases and J 3 bases, with 16 bases left between them. The CDR3 covers 15 residues. CDR3 DNA: TGTGCCAGCAGCCAATCGAGGGGCTACGAAGAGACCCAGTACTTC. Residues: CASSQSRGYEETQYF.

This rearrangement joins TRBV5-1 to TRBJ2-4; tentative D call: TRBD2 (6 bases). The CDR3 totals 15 residues. With 2 bases removed from V and 0 bases from J, the gap between germline ends came to 9 bases. Germline loops: CDR1 SGHRS, CDR2 YFSETQ. The CDR3 loop reads CASSLLGLAKNIQYF. CDR3 DNA: TGCGCCAGCAGCTTACTGGGACTAGCCAAAAACATTCAGTACTTC.

In DNA form, the CDR3 reads TGTGCCAGCTCACCCCGGGACACAAACACCGGGGAGCTGTTTTTT. Translated: CASSPRDTNTGELFF. The chain uses TRBV18 and TRBJ2-2; weak D call: TRBD1 (6 bases). Germline CDR1 reads KGHSH; CDR2 reads LQKENI. The CDR3 loop spans 15 amino acids. Trimming removed 3 bases at V and 2 bases at J, with 10 bases between.

The rearrangement joins TRBV7-2 to TRBJ2-3; 9 bases match TRBD2. Germline V lookup: CDR1 SGHTA, CDR2 FQGNSA. The CDR3 is 16 residues long. V gave up 6 bases and J gave up 4 bases; unmatched junction bases: 11. The CDR3 here is CASRYRGQRGADTQYF. In DNA, the CDR3 is TGTGCCAGCAGATACCGGGGACAGCGGGGGGCAGATACGCAGTATTTT.

The gene calls are TRBV7-6 and TRBJ2-1; TRBD1 aligns across 9 bases. The trim removed 5 bases at V and 4 bases at J, leaving 18 bases unmatched. The CDR3 is made up of 19 amino acids. CDR1 is SGHVS, CDR2 FNYEAQ, per germline. CDR3 coding DNA: TGTGCCAGCAGCCAGAGGACAGGGGACGATGGTTGGTTGTACAATGAGCAGTTCTTC. Translated, it gives CASSQRTGDDGWLYNEQFF. The whole variable domain, filled in from reference TRBV7-6 and TRBJ2-1, reads GAGVSQSPRYKVTKRGQDVALRCDPISGHVSLYWYRQALGQGPEFLTYFNYEAQQDKSGLPNDRFSAERPEGSISTLTIQRTEQRDSAMYRCASSQRTGDDGWLYNEQFFGPGTRLTVL.

The chain employs TRBV7-2 and TRBJ2-7; TRBD2 matches 15 bases. This CDR3 region has 17 residues. The germline V gene has CDR1 SGHTA and CDR2 FQGNSA. With V trimmed by 5 bases and J by 3 bases, 8 bases remained unmatched. CDR3 in DNA: TGTGCCAGCAGCCATCCGGGACTAGCGGGAGGATACTACGAGCAGTACTTC. Protein: CASSHPGLAGGYYEQYF.

This clonotype was detected a few times. The chain carries TRBV30 and TRBJ2-6, with D hard to call. CDR1 and CDR2 from the germline V gene are GTSNPN and SVGIG (reference sequence). The CDR3 length is 15 residues. With 0 bases removed from V and 1 base from J, the gap between germline ends came to 7 bases. The CDR3 loop is CAWSVIQSGANVLTF. The CDR3 DNA reads TGTGCCTGGAGTGTAATTCAGTCTGGGGCCAACGTCCTGACTTTC.

This chain joins TRBV28 and TRBJ2-7; 7 nucleotides line up with TRBD2. From germline, CDR1 is MDHEN and CDR2 SYDVKM. Unmatched junction bases numbered 8, after V lost 7 bases and J lost 2 bases. The CDR3 covers 14 residues. CDR3 sequence reads: CASTPSGMAYEQYF. Here the CDR3 DNA reads TGTGCCAGCACCCCAAGCGGGATGGCCTACGAGCAGTACTTC.

The genes are TRBV5-5 and TRBJ2-5, with 9 bases aligning to TRBD2. The CDR3 loop spans 13 amino acids. Germline CDR1 SGHKS, CDR2 YYEKEE (reference sequence). With V trimmed by 7 bases and J by 2 bases, 3 bases remained unmatched. The CDR3 reads CASEREEQETQYF. CDR3 sequence (DNA): TGTGCCAGCGAGCGGGAGGAACAAGAGACCCAGTACTTC.

V and J are TRBV20-1 and TRBJ1-5; possible D gene TRBD1, 6 bases. From germline, CDR1 is DFQATT and CDR2 SNEGSKA (reference sequence). V lost 3 bases and J 7 bases, leaving 16 bases between the germline ends. CDR3 length: 14 residues. In DNA form, the CDR3 reads TGCAGTGCTAGTGAATTGAGGGGGAACCAGCCCCAGCATTTT. It specifies CSASELRGNQPQHF.

This rearrangement joins TRBV5-1 to TRBJ1-2, with 7 bases aligning to TRBD1. CDR1 is SGHRS, CDR2 YFSETQ, per germline. This CDR3 contains 17 residues. J gave up 4 bases and V 0 bases, and 12 bases lay outside the gene matches. The CDR3 region has the DNA TGCGCCAGCAGCTTGGAAGGAGCCAGGGGGACACCCTATGGCTACACCTTC. Encoded protein: CASSLEGARGTPYGYTF.

This clonotype was observed a single time. This rearrangement joins TRBV7-9 to TRBJ2-7; either TRBD1 or TRBD2 may fit D (5 bases each). Trimming took off 3 bases at V and 4 bases at J, with 10 bases between the two ends. Germline V gene sequence: CDR1 SEHNR, CDR2 FQNEAQ (reference sequence). This CDR3 is 13 amino acids long. As DNA, the CDR3 is TGTGCCAGCAGCTTCAGGGACGCTTACGAGCAGTACTTC. This encodes CASSFRDAYEQYF. The entire variable domain, with the rest obtained from reference TRBV7-9 and TRBJ2-7, is as follows: DTGVSQNPRHKITKRGQNVTFRCDPISEHNRLYWYRQTLGQGPEFLTYFQNEAQLEKSRLLSDRFSAERPKGSFSTLEIQRTEQGDSAMYLCASSFRDAYEQYFGPGTRLTVT.